The T cell receptor (beta chain) described here comes from a study of T cell repertoires in cytomegalovirus infection. Turning to the study itself: HLA-B-restricted CMV epitopes that are well studied were used alongside recently identified HLA-C-restricted ones. Both a matching HLA type and CMV infection were indicated by public TCR beta signatures. The study's findings and limits: Carriage of CMV together with the relevant HLA was identifiable through cumulative public TCR beta family frequency.

TCRdb passed the reads through MiXCR, listing each CDR3 protein once. The sample contains about half a million distinct CDR3 sequences, more than 30% of which appear only once. With respect to this clonotype: Antigen: not known.

Deletions cut 0 bases from V and 5 bases from J, with 19 bases between. The germline V gene encodes CDR1 LGHNA and CDR2 YSLEER. The CDR3 runs 17 residues. The sequencing here drew on cultured PBMCs, taken from culture after CMV antigen stimulation. The chain is built from TRBV4-3 and TRBJ2-5; D remains ambiguous. This TCR was recovered from a human donor in good health (CMV status not recorded). Some clones in this sample may be carry-over from other donors' samples. The DNA of the CDR3 is TGCGCCAGCAGCCAAGATAATTTCCGGACCGGACGGGAGACCCAGTACTTC. Its protein is CASSQDNFRTGRETQYF.